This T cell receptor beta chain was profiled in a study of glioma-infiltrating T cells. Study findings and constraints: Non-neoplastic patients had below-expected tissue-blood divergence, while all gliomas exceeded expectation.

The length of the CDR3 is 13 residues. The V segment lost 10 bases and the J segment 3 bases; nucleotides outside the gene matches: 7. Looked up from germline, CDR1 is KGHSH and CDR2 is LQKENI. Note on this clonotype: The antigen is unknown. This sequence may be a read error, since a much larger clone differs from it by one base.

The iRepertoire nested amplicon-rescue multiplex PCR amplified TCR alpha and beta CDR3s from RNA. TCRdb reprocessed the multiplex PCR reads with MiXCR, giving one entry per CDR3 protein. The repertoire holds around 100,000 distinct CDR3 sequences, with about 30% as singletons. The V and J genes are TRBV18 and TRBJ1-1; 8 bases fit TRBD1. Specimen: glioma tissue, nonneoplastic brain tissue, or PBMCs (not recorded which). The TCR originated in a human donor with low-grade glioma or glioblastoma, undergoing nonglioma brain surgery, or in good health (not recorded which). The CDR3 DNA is TGTGCCACGACAGGGGACATGGACACTGAAGCTTTCTTT. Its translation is CATTGDMDTEAFF. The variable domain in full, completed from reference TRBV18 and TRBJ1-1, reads NAGVMQNPRHLVRRRGQEARLRCSPMKGHSHVYWYRQLPEEGLKFMVYLQKENIIDESGMPKERFSAEFPKEGPSILRIQQVVRGDSAAYFCATTGDMDTEAFFGQGTRLTVV.